A selection of T cell receptor beta chains follows, all from one sample in a study of T cells after yellow fever vaccination. TCRdb analysed the 5' RACE reads with MiXCR anew, one entry per CDR3 protein. Altogether 100,000 to 150,000 distinct CDR3 sequences are present, 6% to 8% being singletons, with the ten largest covering approximately 2.7%. This specimen consisted of CD4+ T cells sorted from PBMCs, obtained more than 8 days after the first yellow fever vaccination. These receptors were collected from a man aged 18 to 30 who received the YFV17D yellow fever vaccine. The CDR3 runs from the conserved cysteine through the conserved F or W. A D gene is named only where the DNA matches it firmly. Clone size, where shown, is once, few, many, or a class for clones that have expanded.

size	J	V	D	CDR3	DNA
many	TRBJ2-2	TRBV28	NA	CASTDYKPNTGELFF	TGTGCCAGCACTGACTACAAACCGAACACCGGGGAGCTGTTTTTT
many	TRBJ2-7	TRBV12-3/TRBV12-4	NA	CASRVAYEQYF	TGTGCCAGCAGGGTGGCCTACGAGCAGTACTTC
many	TRBJ2-4	TRBV4-3	NA	CASSQEVSRDKNIQYF	TGCGCCAGCAGCCAAGAAGTGTCGAGGGACAAAAACATTCAGTACTTC
many	TRBJ2-3	TRBV5-1	TRBD1	CASSPRDRATDTQYF	TGCGCCAGCAGCCCCCGGGACAGGGCCACAGATACGCAGTATTTT
many	TRBJ2-5	TRBV6-2/TRBV6-3	TRBD2	CASTLLARETQYF	TGTGCCAGCACCCTACTAGCGCGGGAGACCCAGTACTTC
many	TRBJ1-5	TRBV7-2	TRBD1	CASRPNRGPNQPQHF	TGTGCCAGCAGACCCAACAGGGGGCCCAATCAGCCCCAGCATTTT
many	TRBJ2-5	TRBV7-2	NA	CASSLYSGGGNQETQYF	TGTGCCAGCAGCTTATACAGTGGGGGGGGCAACCAAGAGACCCAGTACTTC
few	TRBJ2-2	TRBV18	NA	CASSSDRYPGGELFF	TGTGCCAGCTCGTCAGACAGGTACCCCGGCGGGGAGCTGTTTTTT
many	TRBJ2-3	TRBV24-1	NA	CATSDYDTQYF	TGTGCCACCAGTGATTACGATACGCAGTATTTT
many	TRBJ1-2	TRBV11-2	NA	CASRSQGLNYGYTF	TGTGCCAGCCGTTCGCAGGGACTTAACTATGGCTACACCTTC
many	TRBJ2-3	TRBV6-1	TRBD1	CASSELQGSDTQYF	TGTGCCAGCAGTGAATTACAGGGGTCGGATACGCAGTATTTT
many	TRBJ2-2	TRBV7-3	NA	CASSIQGTGELFF	TGTGCCAGCAGCATACAGGGAACCGGGGAGCTGTTTTTT
many	TRBJ1-4	TRBV6-1	TRBD1	CASSITGENEKLFF	TGTGCCAGCAGCATAACAGGGGAAAATGAAAAACTGTTTTTT
many	TRBJ1-2	TRBV4-3	NA	CASSQEQGNYGYTF	TGCGCCAGCAGCCAAGAGCAGGGAAACTATGGCTACACCTTC
many	TRBJ2-1	TRBV14	TRBD2	CASSTKAGEYNEQFF	TGTGCCAGCAGCACCAAAGCGGGGGAGTACAATGAGCAGTTCTTC
many	TRBJ1-5	TRBV6-5	TRBD1	CASKGQATSNQPQHF	TGTGCCAGCAAGGGACAGGCGACTAGCAATCAGCCCCAGCATTTT
NA	TRBJ1-3	TRBV6-1	NA	CASWMAALSSGNTIYF	TGTGCCAGCTGGATGGCAGCCTTATCCTCTGGAAACACCATATATTTT
many	TRBJ2-2	TRBV28	NA	CATGELFF	TGTGCGACCGGGGAGCTGTTTTTT
NA	TRBJ1-1	TRBV7-2	NA	CASSPRRRAEAFF	TGTGCCAGCAGCCCACGGCGTCGCGCTGAAGCTTTCTTT
many	TRBJ2-3	TRBV7-2	TRBD2	CASSLQRGLSDTQYF	TGTGCCAGCAGCTTACAGCGGGGGTTGTCAGATACGCAGTATTTT
many	TRBJ2-3	TRBV4-2	TRBD2	CASSQEGLAGTDTQYF	TGTGCCAGCAGCCAAGAGGGACTAGCGGGCACAGATACGCAGTATTTT